This is a list of T cell receptor beta chains from one sample in a study of blood T cell repertoires in COVID-19. Measured with immunoSEQ multiplex PCR; TCRdb has only the in-frame clones, and not every one. In the table there are 150,000 to 160,000 clones, roughly nine tenths of which are singletons. Input material: peripheral blood. The receptor source for this set is a man aged 45-65 years with acute or convalescent COVID-19. Both conserved end residues are part of each CDR3. A D gene is named only where the DNA matches it firmly. The size entry is marked missing in some rows and otherwise reads once, few, many or a size class.

j_call clone_size d_call v_call cdr3_nt cdr3_aa
TRBJ1-6 . . TRBV27 TGTGCCAGCGGTCGCAGGGAAAATTCACCCCTCCACTTT CASGRRENSPLHF
TRBJ2-5 once . TRBV5-1 TGCGCCAGCTCTGGGAGAGGGTTAGAGACCCAGTACTTC CASSGRGLETQYF
TRBJ2-7 . . TRBV2 TGTGCCAGCTTAACTCAGGGCAAATCCTACGAGCAGTACTTC CASLTQGKSYEQYF
TRBJ1-1 . . TRBV27 TGTGCCAGCAGTTTAGCCCAGGGGACGAACACTGAAGCTTTCTTT CASSLAQGTNTEAFF
TRBJ2-1 once . TRBV27 TGTGCCAGCAGTTTTATCCCTAGCCGGGGAGGTGAGCAGTTCTTC CASSFIPSRGGEQFF
TRBJ2-1 . . TRBV5-1 TGCGCCAGCAGCTTGGCCTCAGATTACAATGAGCAGTTCTTC CASSLASDYNEQFF
TRBJ2-5 . . TRBV5-4 TGTGCCAGCAGCTTGGACAGTCGGGGAGTACAAGAGACCCAGTACTTC CASSLDSRGVQETQYF
TRBJ2-3 . TRBD2 TRBV7-8 TGTGCCAGCAGCAGGCTAGCGGGTTTGGCAGATACGCAGTATTTT CASSRLAGLADTQYF
TRBJ1-5 . . TRBV4-3 TGCGCCAGCAGCCAAGGCCCGGGAGGTAGCAATCAGCCCCAGCATTTT CASSQGPGGSNQPQHF
TRBJ1-4 . . TRBV21-1 TGTGCCAGCAGCAATACTACCCAAAAACTGTTTTTT CASSNTTQKLFF
TRBJ2-1 . . TRBV11-3 TGTGCCAGCAGCTTATCAGGGAAGGGAGAGCAGTTCTTC CASSLSGKGEQFF
TRBJ1-1 . TRBD1 TRBV6-2/TRBV6-3 TGTGCCAGCAGTTATACGACAGGGTCGGGTTTGAACACTGAAGCTTTCTTT CASSYTTGSGLNTEAFF
TRBJ1-3 . TRBD1 TRBV10-1 TGCGCCAGCATGGAACCCCCAGGGACAGGGGTAGTATCTGGAAACACCATATATTTT CASMEPPGTGVVSGNTIYF
TRBJ1-1 once TRBD1 TRBV28 TGTGCCAGCAGGGCAGGACAGGGGGATGGTACTGAAGCTTTCTTT CASRAGQGDGTEAFF
TRBJ1-5 . TRBD1 TRBV28 TGTGCCAGCATCTGGGACAGAAATCAGCCCCAGCATTTT CASIWDRNQPQHF
TRBJ2-1 . . TRBV3-1/TRBV3-2 TGTGCCAGCAGCGCAGACAGCAATGAGCAGTTCTTC CASSADSNEQFF
TRBJ2-5 . . TRBV27 TGTGCCAGCAGCCCTACCGCCTTTGAAGAGACCCAGTACTTC CASSPTAFEETQYF
TRBJ1-2 . . TRBV19 TGTGCCATTCTTGACCCATTACGGGGTGGCTATGGCTACACCTTC CAILDPLRGGYGYTF
TRBJ1-2 . . TRBV6-5 TGTGCCAGCAGTTACTCTGGGGGCGACGGCTACACCTTC CASSYSGGDGYTF
TRBJ1-3 . . TRBV14 TGTGCCAGCAGCCCGGCAGGGGCGGCAAACACCATATATTTT CASSPAGAANTIYF
TRBJ2-3 . TRBD2 TRBV5-6 TGTGCCAGCAGCTTGGCCCCGACTAGCGGGAGGCACCATACGCAGTATTTT CASSLAPTSGRHHTQYF
TRBJ2-3 once . TRBV6-2/TRBV6-3 TGTGCCAGCAGCCTAGCGTACAATACGCAGTATTTT CASSLAYNTQYF
TRBJ1-5 . TRBD1 TRBV5-1 TGCGCCAGCAGCGAGACGCGCGGGACAGTTAGCAATCAGCCCCAGCATTTT CASSETRGTVSNQPQHF
TRBJ1-1 . . TRBV28 TGTGCCAGCAGATTCAGGACTGACACTGAAGCTTTCTTT CASRFRTDTEAFF
TRBJ2-7 . TRBD2 TRBV28 TGTGCCAGCAGTTCAAGACTAGCCGCTGATCTCTACGAGCAGTACTTC CASSSRLAADLYEQYF
TRBJ1-2 few TRBD1 TRBV29-1 TGCAGCGTCACCCGGGACAGGGTACGAGGCTACACCTTC CSVTRDRVRGYTF
TRBJ2-1 . . TRBV27 TGTGCCAGCAGTTCCCTCTACAGGACGGGCCATGAGCAGTTCTTC CASSSLYRTGHEQFF
TRBJ2-1 few TRBD2 TRBV6-5 TGTGCCAGCAGTTACTATCCGGGACTAGCGGCCCCGGAGCAGTTCTTC CASSYYPGLAAPEQFF
TRBJ1-2 . . TRBV14 TGTGCCAGCAGCCAAGCTCTCAGCTATGGCTACACCTTC CASSQALSYGYTF
TRBJ1-5 . . TRBV2 TGTGCCAGCACGGGGGACAATCAGCCCCAGCATTTT CASTGDNQPQHF
TRBJ2-5 . . TRBV6-5 TGTGCCAGTACTAGGGTCAACCGGGAGACCCAGTACTTC CASTRVNRETQYF
TRBJ2-5 . . TRBV9 TGTGCCAGCAGCGTAGGGGCCCAGGGTTGGGGGCTTCAAGAGACCCAGTACTTC CASSVGAQGWGLQETQYF
TRBJ2-5 . . TRBV28 TGTGCCAGCAGTTCCACCCGCGGACTGCAAGAGACCCAGTACTTC CASSSTRGLQETQYF
TRBJ2-5 . TRBD2 TRBV6-5 TGTGCCAGCAACCTACTAGCGGGGGAGGAGACCCAGTACTTC CASNLLAGEETQYF
TRBJ1-1 . TRBD1 TRBV4-1 TGCGCCAGCAGCCAAGTGACAGGGTTGGGGACTGAAGCTTTCTTT CASSQVTGLGTEAFF
TRBJ1-1 . . TRBV28 TGTGCCAGCAGTTACTGGTCGGAAGCTTTCTTT CASSYWSEAFF
TRBJ1-3 . . TRBV5-1 TGCGCCAGCAGCTTGGGACAGACCAGCTCTGGAAACACCATATATTTT CASSLGQTSSGNTIYF
TRBJ2-5 . TRBD2 TRBV27 TGTGCCAGCAGTCCCCATAATAAACTAGCGGAAGAGACCCAGTACTTC CASSPHNKLAEETQYF
TRBJ1-5 . . TRBV6-5 TGTGCCAGCAGCCCGCAGGGAATCAATCAGCCCCAGCATTTT CASSPQGINQPQHF
TRBJ2-7 . TRBD2 TRBV14 TGTGCCAGCAGCCCGTTCTCAACTAGCGGGTACTCCTACGAGCAGTACTTC CASSPFSTSGYSYEQYF
TRBJ2-4 . . TRBV3-1/TRBV3-2 TGTGCCAGCAGCCAAGATTTGACTGGCAAAAACATTCAGTACTTC CASSQDLTGKNIQYF
TRBJ2-5 . . TRBV10-1 TGCGCCAGCAGTGAGTCGAGGGAAGAGACCCAGTACTTC CASSESREETQYF
TRBJ1-6 . TRBD1 TRBV19 TGTGCCAGTAGTATGTCGGGACAGGGGGCTTCACCCCTCCACTTT CASSMSGQGASPLHF
TRBJ1-5 . . TRBV4-3 TGCGCCAGCAGCCAAGTCAGGGGTAAAGGGCAGCCCCAGCATTTT CASSQVRGKGQPQHF
TRBJ2-1 once . TRBV18 TGTGCCAGCTCATCTCGCGGGTTCGGTGAGCAGTTCTTC CASSSRGFGEQFF